This entry lists 15 T cell receptor beta chains sequenced from one sample in a study of blood T cells in healthy people across ages (dated by TCRdb to 2014 to 2015). The method behind the library was 5' RACE. Sequencer: Illumina HiSeq 2500. A second PCR of roughly 6 to 12 cycles was performed with a sample-barcoded 5' primer and a J-beta primer mix. TCRdb's own reprocessing of the public reads used fastp at Q25 and MiXCR and kept productive beta chains. Here each entry gathers all rows of one CDR3 protein and keeps the most common genes and DNA. The sample includes 1.2 million to 1.5 million distinct CDR3 sequences, with 59% observed a single time. The top ten clones comprise under 8.5% of the sample. The specimen was blood. The receptors shown here come from a man aged 18 to 29 in good health.

This clonotype was observed a few times. This rearrangement joins TRBV29-1 to TRBJ1-2; perhaps TRBD1 as D (5 bases). The CDR3 covers 15 residues. Germline V gene data show CDR1 as SQVTM and CDR2 as ANQGSEA. Deletions cut 5 bases from V and 8 bases from J, with 24 bases between. The DNA of the CDR3 is TGCAGCGTTCTTACATCCCGGGACTTGCAATCGGGCTACACCTTC. It yields the protein CSVLTSRDLQSGYTF.

This chain uses TRBV7-9 with TRBJ2-3; possibly TRBD2 for D (6 bases). The CDR3 loop spans 15 amino acids. The germline CDR1 and CDR2 sequences are SEHNR and FQNEAQ (reference sequence). Trimming shortened V by 5 bases and J by 1 base, and 13 bases separated the two germline ends. CDR3 in amino acids: CASSPFPGGTDTQYF. Written as DNA, the CDR3 is TGTGCCAGCAGCCCTTTTCCGGGAGGCACAGATACGCAGTATTTT.

This clonotype was observed a handful of times. The J gene is TRBJ2-1, the V gene TRBV29-1, with TRBD1 as a possible D gene (7 bases). V was cut by 7 bases and J by 0 bases, with 16 bases left in between. The CDR3 is 15 amino acids. Germline assignment: CDR1 SQVTM and CDR2 ANQGSEA. The CDR3 DNA sequence: TGCAGCGCCCTCCAGGGGGGTCTCTCCTACAATGAGCAGTTCTTC. It specifies CSALQGGLSYNEQFF.

Only a few counts were recorded for this clonotype. This chain uses TRBV29-1 with TRBJ2-1; 8 nucleotides agree with TRBD1. This CDR3 has 15 amino acids. The V gene end was trimmed by 4 bases and the J gene end by 9 bases; junction bases not matched to a gene: 14. In germline, CDR1 is SQVTM, CDR2 ANQGSEA. CDR3 nucleotides: TGCAGCGTTGCAGGGGGCGCCCCTAAAGTTGGTGAGCAGTTCTTC. Its translation: CSVAGGAPKVGEQFF.

This chain uses TRBV7-2 with TRBJ1-5; D gene uncertain. Per the germline V gene, CDR1 is SGHTA and CDR2 is FQGNSA. The CDR3 extends over 15 amino acids. The ends were cut back, 5 bases at V and 0 bases at J, with 11 bases in the middle. Written as DNA, the CDR3 is TGTGCCAGCAGCCCCTCCGGAGATAGCAATCAGCCCCAGCATTTT. It codes for CASSPSGDSNQPQHF.

The rearrangement uses TRBV29-1 and TRBJ2-7, with D perhaps being TRBD1 or TRBD2 (5 bases each). This CDR3 is 14 amino acids long. Germline-derived CDR1 and CDR2 are SQVTM and ANQGSEA. V was shortened by 0 bases and J by 2 bases, with 11 bases between the two germline ends. CDR3 amino acids: CSVEDREHAYEQYF. CDR3 coding DNA: TGCAGCGTTGAAGACAGGGAGCACGCCTACGAGCAGTACTTC.

As regards this clonotype: Germline and junction disagree at one end, which may indicate a read error. This sequence joins TRBV12-3 or TRBV12-4 and TRBJ2-1; 9 positions match TRBD2. This CDR3 is 14 amino acids long. CDR3 protein: CASQPSGAYNEQLF. The CDR3 nucleotides are TGTGCCAGCCAACCTAGCGGGGCGTACAATGAGCAGCTCTTC.

The chain carries TRBV7-2 and TRBJ2-5; 7 nucleotides line up with TRBD2. The end of the DNA is better explained by TRBJ2-7, so the J call may be wrong. The CDR3 has 18 amino acids. Germline V gives CDR1 SGHTA, CDR2 FQGNSA. CDR3 sequence reads: CASSLVGSSGAAGYEQYF. In DNA, the CDR3 is TGTGCCAGCAGCTTAGTGGGGTCTAGCGGCGCCGCCGGCTACGAGCAGTACTTC.

This sequence joins TRBV6-2 or TRBV6-3 and TRBJ1-2, with a possible D match to TRBD1 (5 bases). The V end was cut by 7 bases, the J end by 8 bases, with 14 bases between. This CDR3 contains 12 residues. Per the germline V gene, CDR1 is MNHEY and CDR2 is SVGEGT. Here the CDR3 DNA reads TGTGCCAGCACCCACGGGGGAGGCGGCTACACCTTC. It encodes CASTHGGGGYTF.

This chain uses TRBV6-6 with TRBJ2-5; D not certain. V was shortened by 7 bases and J by 0 bases, with 9 bases between the two germline ends. Germline V CDR1 and CDR2: MNHNY, SVGAGI (reference sequence). The length of the CDR3 is 13 residues. In nucleotides, the CDR3 is TGTGCCAGCACTTCGACATACCAAGAGACCCAGTACTTC. It translates to CASTSTYQETQYF.

J is TRBJ2-7 and V is TRBV12-3 or TRBV12-4; no firm D call. The J call is in doubt because the DNA end fits TRBJ2-5 better. This CDR3 region has 13 residues. The CDR3 protein is CASISTREETQYF. Here the CDR3 DNA reads TGTGCCAGCATCTCGACCCGGGAAGAGACCCAGTACTTC.

The chain recombines TRBV7-9 with TRBJ1-6; D is uncertain. Trimming pared 4 bases from V and 9 bases from J, leaving 10 bases between. CDR3 length: 13 amino acids. Per the germline V gene, CDR1 is SEHNR and CDR2 is FQNEAQ (reference sequence). CDR3 residues: CASSSPERSPLHF. The CDR3 nucleotides read TGTGCCAGCAGCTCCCCGGAACGTTCACCCCTCCACTTT.

This clonotype was observed once. The V gene is TRBV7-2, the J gene TRBJ2-1; a weak D match, TRBD1 (5 bases). The CDR3 loop spans 13 amino acids. V lost 8 bases, J lost 4 bases, and 12 bases lay in between. Germline loops: CDR1 SGHTA, CDR2 FQGNSA. CDR3 sequence (DNA): TGTGCCAGCGGGGCGGAGCTATACAATGAGCAGTTCTTC. This translates into CASGAELYNEQFF.

This clonotype was found a few times. J is TRBJ2-3 and V is TRBV4-2; TRBD2 matches 11 bases. The CDR3 is made up of 14 amino acids. The V segment lost 4 bases and the J segment 12 bases; nucleotides outside the gene matches: 9. Looked up from germline, CDR1 is LGHNA and CDR2 is YNFKEQ. DNA for the CDR3: TGTGCCAGCAGCCCCCGCGCGCTAGCGGGAGGTCAGTATTTT. It translates to CASSPRALAGGQYF.

V and J are TRBV7-9 and TRBJ2-3, with TRBD2 matching 9 bases. V was pared by 2 bases and J by 3 bases, with 6 bases of the junction left unmatched. The CDR3 spans 16 residues. Germline lookup yields CDR1 SEHNR and CDR2 FQNEAQ (reference sequence). CDR3 amino acids: CASSLRGLAATDTQYF. Here the CDR3 DNA reads TGTGCCAGCAGCTTAAGGGGACTAGCTGCGACAGATACGCAGTATTTT.